What follows describes a single TCR beta chain. The memory fraction was CD4+CD45RO+CD25- cells. Each CDR3 protein is one row after TCRdb ran MiXCR on the 5' RACE reads. Of around 6,400 distinct CDR3 sequences detected, 55% to 60% appear once; the ten largest clones hold more than 3.5%. CDR3 length: 14 amino acids. Germline V lookup: CDR1 LNHNV, CDR2 YYDKDF (reference sequence). V lost 3 bases and J 1 base, leaving 9 bases between the germline ends. V usage is TRBV15 and J usage is TRBJ1-1; D is undetermined. The sequencing input was tumor-infiltrating memory CD4+ T cells sorted from the breast tumor. Subset of the sample: memory CD4+ T cells, CD4+CD45RO+CD25-. The source is a female donor with breast cancer. The CDR3 loop is CATSSDIWNTEAFF. CDR3 bases: TGTGCCACCAGCAGTGACATATGGAACACTGAAGCTTTCTTT. Drawing the rest from reference TRBV15 and TRBJ1-1, the complete variable domain is DAMVIQNPRYQVTQFGKPVTLSCSQTLNHNVMYWYQQKSSQAPKLLFHYYDKDFNNEADTPDNFQSRRPNTSFCFLDIRSPGLGDTAMYLCATSSDIWNTEAFFGQGTRLTVV.